Reported below is one TCR beta chain. The antigen is undetermined. Isolated RNA was reverse transcribed into cDNA used as the sequencing template. TCRdb's copy holds only in-frame clones and misses some; the assay was immunoSEQ multiplex PCR. The sample lists 75,000 to 100,000 clones; roughly 42% were seen once. Lesional scalp tissue (obtained by punch biopsy) and peripheral blood were collected from alopecia areata patients. This record comes from a study of CD8+ T cells in alopecia areata. Notes on the study in general: Affected lesional scalp, above all in alopecia totalis/universalis, was more clonal than normal scalp. When scalp samples are sequenced, resident alphabeta T cells of normal skin are also captured.

With V trimmed by 0 bases and J by 1 base, 5 bases remained unmatched. Per germline, CDR1 SGHRS and CDR2 YFSETQ. This CDR3 has 16 residues. The TCR was taken from a human donor with alopecia areata. This chain joins TRBV5-1 and TRBJ2-5, with 8 bases identical to TRBD2. The specimen sequenced was CD4+ T cells sorted from blood. The CDR3 nucleotides read TGCGCCAGCAGCTTGGTAGTAGCGGGGCTCCAAGAGACCCAGTACTTC. It codes for CASSLVVAGLQETQYF.